A single sample is the source of the 12 T cell receptor beta chains below, sequenced in a study of blood T cells in healthy people across ages. Primers used in a second PCR of roughly 7 to 12 cycles were a sample-barcoded 5' primer and a J-beta primer mix. TCRdb reanalysed the 5' RACE reads using MiXCR and keeps one entry per CDR3 protein. The table lists 550,000 to 800,000 distinct CDR3 sequences, approximately 30% of them singletons. The specimen sequenced was blood. The receptors come from a woman of 80 years or more in good health.

As to this clonotype: A much more abundant neighbour one base away suggests this may be a read error. The gene calls are TRBV6-2 or TRBV6-3 and TRBJ1-2; 8 nucleotides line up with TRBD1. This CDR3 is 13 amino acids long. Germline lookup yields CDR1 MNHEY and CDR2 SVGEGT. The CDR3 DNA reads as TGTGCCAACAGTTACTCGACAGGGGATGGCTACACCTTC. This codes for CANSYSTGDGYTF.

This clonotype was seen at least ten times. V usage is TRBV6-1 and J usage is TRBJ2-7; D not certain. Germline V gene lookup returns CDR1 MNHNS and CDR2 SASEGT. Trimming removed 0 bases from V and 3 bases from J, with 9 bases in between. CDR3 length equals 14 residues. The CDR3 sequence: CASSEAPDGYEQYF. The CDR3 nucleotides are TGTGCCAGCAGTGAAGCCCCGGACGGCTACGAGCAGTACTTC.

At least ten counts were recorded for this clonotype. V gene TRBV27 combines with J gene TRBJ2-7; 9 bases are a match to TRBD1. V lost 5 bases to trimming and J lost 5 bases; unmatched junction nucleotides: 13. In germline, CDR1 is MNHEY, CDR2 SMNVEV (reference sequence). This CDR3 region has 16 residues. CDR3: CASSLQGRTGVDEQYF. The CDR3 bases are TGTGCCAGCAGTCTTCAAGGACGGACAGGGGTTGACGAGCAGTACTTC.

This clonotype has ten or more counts. The genes are TRBV6-5 and TRBJ2-7, with 11 nucleotides matching TRBD1. The CDR3 is 13 amino acids. CDR1 and CDR2 (germline): MNHEY, SVGAGI. V lost 6 bases and J lost 5; bases outside the gene matches: 3. Here the CDR3 reads CASRGTGGDEQYF. CDR3 DNA: TGTGCCAGCAGGGGGACAGGGGGAGACGAGCAGTACTTC.

This clonotype came up many times. The V and J genes are TRBV4-1 and TRBJ2-1; D might be TRBD1 (5 bases). The CDR3 contains 17 residues. Germline V gene data show CDR1 as MGHRA and CDR2 as YSYEKL. V gave up 6 bases and J gave up 5 bases, with 23 bases separating them. The CDR3 sequence: CASRPSPTGERNNEQFF. The CDR3 coding sequence is TGCGCCAGCAGGCCCAGCCCAACAGGCGAGAGAAACAATGAGCAGTTCTTC.

This clonotype has at least ten counts. V and J are TRBV4-2 and TRBJ1-5; D is perhaps TRBD1 (5 bases). This CDR3 is 18 amino acids long. The V gene lost 0 bases and the J gene lost 0 bases, with 15 bases spanning the gap. Germline V gene data show CDR1 as LGHNA and CDR2 as YNFKEQ. DNA of the CDR3: TGTGCCAGCAGCCAAGATTTGGCAGGGACTAATAGCAATCAGCCCCAGCATTTT. The encoded protein is CASSQDLAGTNSNQPQHF.

This clonotype has a count of ten or more. J is TRBJ2-7 and V is TRBV18; 8 bases fit TRBD1. Trimming cost V 6 bases and J 3 bases; bases outside gene matches: 10. The germline V gene has CDR1 KGHSH and CDR2 LQKENI. The CDR3 is made up of 15 amino acids. CDR3 nucleotide sequence: TGTGCCAGCTCTCCCTCAGGGGGCTCTAACTACGAGCAGTACTTC. Protein product: CASSPSGGSNYEQYF.

This rearrangement joins TRBV7-2 to TRBJ2-1, with D unclear. Germline V gene sequence: CDR1 SGHTA, CDR2 FQGNSA. The length of the CDR3 is 15 residues. The ends were cut back, 2 bases at V and 2 bases at J, with 10 bases in the middle. The CDR3 DNA reads TGTGCCAGCAGCTTACAGATCGGCACCTACAATGAGCAGTTCTTC. It codes for CASSLQIGTYNEQFF.

The V and J genes are TRBV20-1 and TRBJ2-7; D possibly corresponds to TRBD1 (5 bases). The CDR3 runs to 13 residues. Deletions cut 6 bases from V and 7 bases from J, with 19 bases between. CDR1 is DFQATT, CDR2 SNEGSKA, per germline (reference sequence). The CDR3 sequence is CSAYLDRNNEQYF. CDR3 nucleotide sequence: TGCAGTGCCTACCTCGACAGAAACAATGAGCAGTACTTC.

This clonotype was detected only a few times. This chain links TRBV6-5 with TRBJ1-4, with TRBD1 matching over 10 bases. The V and J ends lost 5 bases and 8 bases, in that order; junction bases with no gene match: 5. This CDR3 is built from 14 residues. Germline V gives CDR1 MNHEY, CDR2 SVGAGI. This CDR3 reads CASSPGQGKEKLFF. The CDR3 nucleotides are TGTGCCAGCAGTCCGGGACAGGGGAAAGAAAAACTGTTTTTT.

V and J are TRBV21-1 and TRBJ1-6; the table calls TRBD1, which could not be checked here. TRBV21-1 is recorded as a pseudogene. The CDR3 loop spans 17 amino acids. The CDR3: CASSRFRDNGYNSPLHF. In DNA, the CDR3 is TGTGCCAGCAGCCGCTTCCGGGACAACGGCTATAATTCACCCCTCCACTTT.

This clonotype was recorded at least ten times. The chain employs TRBV5-6 and TRBJ2-7, with D hard to call. The CDR3 is made up of 13 amino acids. V lost 1 base, J lost 2 bases, and 7 bases lay in between. Germline loops: CDR1 SGHDT, CDR2 YYEEEE. The chain's CDR3 is CASSLTDTYEQYF. In DNA, the CDR3 is TGTGCCAGCAGCTTGACTGACACCTACGAGCAGTACTTC.